Listed below are T cell receptor beta chains from one sample, sequenced in a study of shared clonotypes between healthy human individuals. Produced via immunoSEQ multiplex PCR; TCRdb's table is partial and in-frame only. This table holds about 870,000 clones, about 92% found once. Sequencing was done on a sample of naive CD8+ T cells sorted from blood. The receptors originated from a man aged 30 to 39 in good health. The CDR3 runs from the conserved cysteine through the conserved F or W. The D gene is left open where the match is weak. A clone size is listed for some rows: how often the clone was seen (once, few, many), or a class if it is expanded.

abundance	v_gene	j_gene	d_gene	CDR3aa	CDR3nt
-	TRBV7-9	TRBJ2-1	-	CASSLARTDEQFF	TGTGCCAGCAGCTTAGCCAGGACCGATGAGCAGTTCTTC
-	TRBV28	TRBJ2-7	-	CASSLGYSYEQYF	TGTGCCAGCAGTTTAGGTTACAGCTACGAGCAGTACTTC
-	TRBV28	TRBJ2-1	TRBD1	CASSLGGQKTDEQFF	TGTGCCAGCAGTTTAGGGGGACAGAAAACGGATGAGCAGTTCTTC
-	TRBV7-8	TRBJ2-5	TRBD2	CASSPTSGLQETQYF	TGTGCCAGCAGCCCTACTAGCGGGCTTCAAGAGACCCAGTACTTC
-	TRBV11-2	TRBJ2-5	-	CASSSPRGAGETQYF	TGTGCCAGCAGCTCCCCGAGGGGGGCTGGAGAGACCCAGTACTTC
-	TRBV7-2	TRBJ2-7	TRBD1	CASSFRQGSYEQYF	TGTGCCAGCAGCTTCAGACAGGGCTCCTACGAGCAGTACTTC
-	TRBV5-1	TRBJ2-1	TRBD2	CASSWEGLAGGHENEQFF	TGCGCCAGCAGCTGGGAGGGACTAGCGGGAGGGCATGAGAATGAGCAGTTCTTC
few	TRBV19	TRBJ1-1	-	CASSHPNTEAFF	TGTGCCAGTAGTCACCCGAACACTGAAGCTTTCTTT
-	TRBV11-3	TRBJ2-5	-	CASSLSLLETQYF	TGTGCCAGCAGCTTAAGTCTTTTGGAGACCCAGTACTTC
-	TRBV7-9	TRBJ1-2	-	CASSFIFGGGYGYTF	TGTGCCAGCAGCTTTATATTCGGGGGTGGCTATGGCTACACCTTC
once	TRBV7-8	TRBJ1-5	TRBD1	CASSLARGQRSNQPQHF	TGTGCCAGCAGCTTAGCACGGGGACAGCGGAGCAATCAGCCCCAGCATTTT
few	TRBV7-9	TRBJ2-2	-	CASSLGGDYTGELFF	TGTGCCAGCAGCTTAGGGGGAGACTATACCGGGGAGCTGTTTTTT
few	TRBV15	TRBJ2-5	-	CATSVVAGETQYF	TGTGCCACCAGCGTAGTCGCCGGAGAGACCCAGTACTTC
-	TRBV5-4	TRBJ2-1	-	CASSLGGDNEQFF	TGTGCCAGCAGCTTGGGAGGGGACAATGAGCAGTTCTTC
-	TRBV27	TRBJ2-7	TRBD2	CASSRRTSRRTFGEQYF	TGTGCCAGCAGCCGACGGACTAGTCGGAGAACTTTCGGTGAGCAGTACTTC
-	TRBV27	TRBJ2-1	TRBD2	CASSTMAPGLAENEQFF	TGTGCCAGCAGTACTATGGCACCGGGACTAGCCGAAAATGAGCAGTTCTTC
-	TRBV5-5	TRBJ2-7	TRBD2	CASSVSGSSGLYEQYF	TGTGCCAGCAGCGTATCGGGTTCTAGCGGACTCTACGAGCAGTACTTC
-	TRBV28	TRBJ2-2	-	CASSLQGPTNTGELFF	TGTGCCAGCAGTCTTCAGGGGCCAACGAACACCGGGGAGCTGTTTTTT
-	TRBV15	TRBJ2-1	-	CATSGGAAGTGSERYNEQFF	TGTGCCACCAGCGGGGGGGCAGCCGGGACAGGTAGTGAACGTTACAATGAGCAGTTCTTC
-	TRBV28	TRBJ2-7	-	CASSFQEAYEQYF	TGTGCCAGCAGTTTTCAGGAAGCTTACGAGCAGTACTTC
-	TRBV11-2	TRBJ1-4	-	CASSSGEGSTNEKLFF	TGTGCCAGCAGCAGCGGGGAGGGTTCAACTAATGAAAAACTGTTTTTT
once	TRBV29-1	TRBJ2-6	-	CSVGVRGGPGANVLTF	TGCAGCGTTGGAGTCAGGGGAGGTCCTGGGGCCAACGTCCTGACTTTC
-	TRBV5-1	TRBJ1-1	-	CASSWVGVNTEAFF	TGCGCCAGCAGCTGGGTAGGGGTGAACACTGAAGCTTTCTTT
-	TRBV6-5	TRBJ1-1	-	CASSGGGYTEAFF	TGTGCCAGCAGTGGGGGGGGCTACACTGAAGCTTTCTTT
-	TRBV7-9	TRBJ1-1	-	CASSLVRLNTEAFF	TGTGCCAGCAGCTTGGTAAGGCTTAACACTGAAGCTTTCTTT
-	TRBV6-5	TRBJ2-7	TRBD2	CASSSHPSGNYEQYF	TGTGCCAGCAGTTCTCACCCTAGCGGGAACTACGAGCAGTACTTC
-	TRBV6-5	TRBJ2-1	-	CASSYSLGLNEQFF	TGTGCCAGCAGTTACTCCCTGGGCCTCAATGAGCAGTTCTTC
-	TRBV10-1	TRBJ2-1	TRBD2	CASRSGLAGHNEQFF	TGCGCCAGCAGGAGCGGACTAGCGGGCCACAATGAGCAGTTCTTC
-	TRBV13	TRBJ2-1	-	CASSTIGNEQFF	TGTGCCAGCAGCACAATAGGGAATGAGCAGTTCTTC
-	TRBV6-1	TRBJ2-1	-	CASSEWGLGNYNEQFF	TGTGCCAGCAGTGAATGGGGGCTTGGCAACTACAATGAGCAGTTCTTC
-	TRBV5-1	TRBJ2-1	TRBD2	CASSSGLAGPNEQFF	TGCGCCAGCAGCTCAGGACTAGCGGGACCCAATGAGCAGTTCTTC
-	TRBV4-1	TRBJ2-2	-	CASSPTQGNTGELFF	TGCGCCAGCAGCCCAACACAGGGGAACACCGGGGAGCTGTTTTTT
once	TRBV11-2	TRBJ2-7	-	CASSLVGGSSYEQYF	TGTGCCAGCAGCCTGGTGGGCGGAAGCTCCTACGAGCAGTACTTC
few	TRBV9	TRBJ2-1	-	CASSVGGAFGEQFF	TGTGCCAGCAGCGTGGGGGGAGCCTTTGGTGAGCAGTTCTTC
-	TRBV9	TRBJ2-1	TRBD2	CASSVGASGAYNEQFF	TGTGCCAGCAGCGTAGGGGCTAGCGGAGCCTACAATGAGCAGTTCTTC
-	TRBV4-1	TRBJ2-7	TRBD1	CASSQVRDRLNEQYF	TGCGCCAGCAGCCAAGTCCGGGACAGGCTCAACGAGCAGTACTTC
-	TRBV4-1	TRBJ1-1	-	CASSQDYGKDRNTEAFF	TGCGCCAGCAGCCAAGATTACGGGAAGGACAGGAACACTGAAGCTTTCTTT
-	TRBV11-3	TRBJ2-1	TRBD2	CASSQGIAGDNEQFF	TGTGCCAGCAGCCAGGGGATAGCGGGAGATAATGAGCAGTTCTTC
-	TRBV6-6	TRBJ1-1	-	CASKGLLNTEAFF	TGTGCCAGCAAGGGGCTACTGAACACTGAAGCTTTCTTT
-	TRBV10-3	TRBJ1-2	-	CAISGTGGYTF	TGTGCCATCAGTGGAACGGGTGGCTACACCTTC
-	TRBV28	TRBJ1-5	-	CASRVRSDQPQHF	TGTGCCAGCAGGGTGCGAAGTGATCAGCCCCAGCATTTT
-	TRBV6-5	TRBJ2-1	TRBD2	CASSSGTSSNEQFF	TGTGCCAGCAGCTCCGGGACTAGCAGCAATGAGCAGTTCTTC
-	TRBV9	TRBJ2-7	TRBD2	CASSVDPTSGTYEQYF	TGTGCCAGCAGCGTAGACCCGACTAGCGGGACCTACGAGCAGTACTTC
-	TRBV14	TRBJ2-2	TRBD2	CASSLFTSGSYTGELFF	TGTGCCAGCAGCTTATTTACTAGCGGGAGTTACACCGGGGAGCTGTTTTTT
-	TRBV7-9	TRBJ2-7	-	CASSYSERSYEQYF	TGTGCCAGCAGCTACTCGGAACGGAGCTACGAGCAGTACTTC
-	TRBV6-6	TRBJ1-1	TRBD1	CASSRQGPNTEAFF	TGTGCCAGCAGCCGACAGGGGCCGAACACTGAAGCTTTCTTT
few	TRBV27	TRBJ1-5	-	CASSLSWAASNQPQHF	TGTGCCAGCAGTTTATCTTGGGCCGCTAGCAATCAGCCCCAGCATTTT
-	TRBV28	TRBJ2-2	TRBD1	CASSSQGVNTGELFF	TGTGCCAGCAGTTCACAGGGGGTGAACACCGGGGAGCTGTTTTTT
once	TRBV11-2	TRBJ2-1	TRBD1	CASSARTGGRNEQFF	TGTGCCAGCAGCGCCCGGACAGGGGGGAGAAATGAGCAGTTCTTC
-	TRBV27	TRBJ1-2	-	CASSPGVSNYGYTF	TGTGCCAGCAGTCCCGGTGTATCAAACTATGGCTACACCTTC
-	TRBV11-2	TRBJ2-1	-	CASSLSRGEGYNEQFF	TGTGCCAGCAGCCTTAGCCGCGGGGAAGGCTACAATGAGCAGTTCTTC
-	TRBV7-2	TRBJ2-1	TRBD2	CASSLILAVDNEQFF	TGTGCCAGCAGCTTGATCCTAGCGGTTGACAATGAGCAGTTCTTC
-	TRBV11-2	TRBJ2-7	TRBD1	CASSSPRGTGGFEQYF	TGTGCCAGCAGCTCCCCAAGGGGGACAGGGGGCTTCGAGCAGTACTTC
-	TRBV14	TRBJ1-2	TRBD1	CASSPMTGTVTLPYGYTF	TGTGCCAGCAGCCCTATGACAGGGACGGTAACACTACCTTATGGCTACACCTTC